This TCR beta chain emerged from a study of cytomegalovirus exposure and HLA in healthy donors (TCRdb year 2017). At the level of the whole study: An earlier analysis of roughly 500 of the donors reported approximately 300 Gb of sequence data and around 110 million unique TCR beta sequences obtained from about 180 million T cells. About 300 gigabases of sequencing data and roughly 80 million unique TCR sequences made up an early release that covered fewer than 650 HLA-typed donors. Of the 350 to 400 genotyped donors, over 70% fell in the genetic ancestry cluster associated with self-reported Caucasian donors. The aim of the study was to test whether cataloging public T cell receptors could identify signatures of past pathogen exposure. Using immunosequencing, the study profiled T cell repertoires from about 610 subjects and related those repertoires to cytomegalovirus serostatus. In addition to the first cohort of around 670 subjects, a separate validation cohort of 120 different subjects was used. High-throughput TCR immunosequencing, statistical association of individual TCRs with disease status, and machine learning were combined to predict cytomegalovirus infection status. A later analysis re-analyzed previously published TCR beta repertoires from 550 to 700 donors and added high-resolution HLA genotyping to study TCR occurrence patterns. The later analysis used no new phenotypic data to find candidate immune exposures, relying instead on TCR beta sequences and their occurrence across donors. An earlier analysis of nearly 600 of the donors applied high-throughput TCR beta sequencing to assess whether each TCR beta V gene segment acted as functional or pseudogenic. Donor age, sex, ethnicity and CMV serostatus were compiled together with the repertoire data. A later genetic analysis took genome-wide SNP genotypes for about three fifths of the roughly 670 donors and used that subset as a discovery cohort. All discovery cohort repertoires had been generated on a single sequencing platform. Both class I and class II loci were covered by HLA typing, at four-digit resolution. The number of donors typed differed by locus, with about 629-630 for A, B, C, DRB1 and DQB1, roughly 520 for DQA1, approximately 570 for DPA1, and 472 for DPB1. Four or five DR-DQ haplotypes were handled as single units for association and clustering because linkage in the cohort was strong. Among around 400 genotyped donors of the cohort, an average of around 220,000 unique TCR beta nucleotide sequences was sequenced per donor, of which about 18% were non-productive. Study-wide findings and limitations: The classifier was reported to diagnose cytomegalovirus status with high specificity and sensitivity in both the original cohort and the validation cohort. A later analysis found that most CMV-associated TCR beta chains appeared HLA-restricted, with HLA associations seemingly driven largely by CMV exposure. Because counts were too low, about 18 rarely observed V segments, including chromosome 9 orphons, were excluded from the earlier analysis of 587 of the donors. Linkage disequilibrium might explain the correlated functional status among segregating V segments, but an unknown experimental factor could not be ruled out. In an earlier analysis of 587 of the donors, most TCR beta V segments appeared in productive rearrangements about 87% or about 30% of the time, broadly matching IMGT annotations. At a false discovery rate of 0.05, a later analysis linked 15,000 to 20,000 TCR beta sequences to specific HLA alleles. A later genetic analysis reported fewer N-insertions in productive TCRs among donors in an Asian-associated ancestry cluster than the roughly 620-donor mean. In this cohort, only TCR beta chains were sequenced, and detectable features were limited by the absence of alpha or paired-chain data. A later analysis found that HLA-associated TCR beta chains were more clonally expanded and had lower generation probabilities than equally common non-associated chains. V-gene and J-gene trimming of TCR beta chains was associated with a missense DCLRE1C variant in a later genetic analysis, and the association was replicated in an independent cohort. HLA typing was unavailable for some donors at each locus, so association tests used only the typed subset. The sequencing pipeline was judged likely to have produced a cluster of highly shared sequence variants as a technical artifact. In vitro tests confirmed that a few of the cytomegalovirus-associated TCR beta chains recognize cytomegalovirus antigens. Because the 87-base-pair reads could not distinguish some IMGT-functional V segments, including TRBV6-2 and TRBV6-3, those segments were excluded. Immune exposure information for the cohort was limited to CMV serostatus. A further reported finding was that TCR beta sequences accurately predicted the HLA-A and HLA-B alleles for most subjects in the first cohort. A later analysis reported that several top co-occurrence clusters appeared linked to parvovirus B19, influenza, CMV and Epstein-Barr virus. In the study, around 160 TCR beta chains were listed as associated with cytomegalovirus. While some public TCRs were present in many individuals, most TCR sequences turned up only very rarely across donors. In a later analysis, TCR association rates were found to vary across HLA loci, with the most associated TCRs seen for DRB1 alleles and the fewest for HLA-C alleles. Sequencing depth was assumed to be roughly uniform across donors in the presence/absence analyses, though that assumption may not hold. The authors suggested that the approach could potentially be extended to other disease states and immunological phenotypes. When HLA alleles, especially DR and DQ, strongly co-occurred, attributing TCR associations to individual alleles was difficult.

The cohort comprised approximately 700 healthy bone marrow donors. All cohort members were sampled while nominally healthy, although unrecorded immune exposures were likely present. The donor was CMV seronegative and belonged to the group of 352 seronegative cohort members. Every donor gave a peripheral blood sample, and the peripheral blood mononuclear cells from that sample were used for TCR beta sequencing. The Qiagen DNeasy Blood Extraction Kit was used to extract genomic DNA from the blood cell samples. This clone appeared a single time. What antigen it recognizes has not been identified. Base qualities are not recorded, but no much larger clone differs from it by a single base. The protocol used for the library was the immunoSEQ multiplex PCR assay. For the multiplex PCR, a mixture combining 60 forward primers for TCR Vbeta segments and 13 reverse primers for TCR Jbeta segments was used. The CDR3 region of rearranged TCR beta genes was amplified from genomic DNA by a multiplex PCR assay. The Illumina HiSeq System was used to sequence the amplified TCR beta libraries as 87-base-pair reads. Turning to the authors' computational methods: A later analysis tallied roughly 78 million unique TCR beta chains across the 660 or so repertoires, and approximately 12 million of those chains were shared by two or more donors. A nearest-neighbor algorithm error-corrected the raw reads and collapsed the reads into unique sequences, merging closely related sequences to remove PCR and sequencing errors. CDR3 sequences were aligned to IMGT reference sequences to assign V, D and J gene segments. For a sequence to be retained, a match of at least six nucleotides was required to both a V gene segment and a J gene segment. A rearrangement counted as productive if the CDR3 had no stop codons and remained in frame with V and J, and every other rearrangement counted as non-productive. CDR3 was defined by IMGT convention, running from the second conserved V-encoded cysteine to the conserved J-encoded phenylalanine. Sequences without an unambiguous match to a single V gene segment were excluded from the earlier analysis of 450 to 650 of the donors. In an earlier analysis of several hundred of the donors, V segments were called functional above 56.7% productive rearrangements and were called segregating when the between-donor standard deviation exceeded 5%. To diagnose cytomegalovirus status from the catalog of TCR beta chain sequences, a statistical classification framework was built. In a later analysis, V and J genes were assigned by comparing TCR nucleotide sequences against IMGT/GENE-DB human TR gene sequences. The TCRdist pipeline was used in a later analysis to assign CDR3 sequences and most-parsimonious VDJ recombination scenarios. A later analysis defined each TCR beta chain by its CDR3 amino acid sequence plus V-gene family, and excluded reads lacking a unique V-gene family. As a way to deal with suspected cross-contamination and a sequencing artifact, a later analysis dropped 450 to 600 nucleotide sequences that were highly shared and had low generation probability. In a later analysis, a clonal expansion index for each public chain was calculated from normalized within-repertoire ranks of inferred template counts. A later analysis computed generation probabilities with a VDJ recombination model fitted to out-of-frame rearrangements, and checked the results against IGoR. In a later analysis, TCR-TCR, TCR-HLA and TCR-CMV co-occurrence was scored with hypergeometric tests, and a repertoire-size bias correction was applied to TCR pairs. A later analysis estimated false discovery rates by permuting HLA or CMV assignments 20 times. In a later analysis, co-occurring TCRs were grouped using DBSCAN, and TCRdist sequence similarity was added for clustering within HLA-allele-positive subsets. For co-occurrence clustering, repertoires with fewer than 30,000 or more than 120,000 public chains were excluded, along with several repertoires with anomalous nucleotide sharing. This immuneACCESS table, as held by TCRdb, lists in-frame sequences with V and J called but not all clones. Of the missing ones, under half trace to an unresolved V gene in checked studies; the others have no known cause. V and J calls and clone size are given by that table; D and trimming were obtained from the DNA. Across this sample there are roughly 140,000 clones, with 60% to 80% seen only once. Of the sample, around 0.7% is held by the ten largest clones.

From the cysteine through the phenylalanine, the CDR3 covers 15 amino acids. Only the CDR3 region is kept as DNA, spanning 45 bases read in frame from base 1. For CDR1 and CDR2, the germline V gene lists MNHNS and SASEGT. Trimming leaves V shorter by 4 bases and J shorter by 2 bases, with the junction holding 7 bases beyond the gene matches. The sequenced material came from PBMCs. The rearranged segments are TRBV6-1 and TRBJ1-1; 7 middle bases align to TRBD1. This sequence was found in a male donor in good health and CMV-seronegative. The CDR3 protein is CASSAVTGANTEAFF. The base sequence is TGTGCCAGCAGTGCCGTTACAGGGGCCAACACTGAAGCTTTCTTT.